This T cell receptor beta chain was captured in a study of post-analysis software for immune sequencing data. Looking at the study overall: The study covered relapsing-remitting, secondary progressive and progressive-relapsing courses of multiple sclerosis.

This CDR3 contains 15 residues. J was trimmed by 2 bases and V by 3 bases; bases with no gene match: 4. Note on this clonotype: Its cognate antigen is unknown.

TCR beta cDNA libraries had unique molecular identifiers. TCRdb processed the PCR reads anew with MiXCR; each CDR3 protein has one entry. The table records about 400,000 distinct CDR3 sequences, less than 40% of them present only once. Notes on the study in general: Patients carried a handful of TRBV segments more frequently than controls did, and TRBV5-6, TRBV5-1 and TRBV20-1 were among them.

The chain recombines TRBV12-3 or TRBV12-4 with TRBJ2-1; TRBD1 aligns across 7 bases. The TCR comes from a girl aged 10-17 years with multiple sclerosis. Sequenced sample: blood. The CDR3 nucleotides are TGTGCCAGCAGTTTTGTCCAGGGGGCCTACAATGAGCAGTTCTTC. Translation: CASSFVQGAYNEQFF.